The 18 T cell receptor beta chains in this list originate from one sample, sequenced in a study of Ad26.COV2.S vaccination and SARS-CoV-2 variants (dated by TCRdb to about 2021). Taken with the paper, the label for treatment or condition translates to: around 19 received Ad26.COV2.S at low or high dose, single or two shots; a few received placebo; per-sample allocation not given. Repertoires of vaccine and placebo recipients were sequenced from samples taken on day 63 after the first injection. The receptor library was made with the immunoSEQ multiplex PCR assay. TCRdb carries this immuneACCESS record with in-frame sequences only. Its versions omit some clonotypes, under half of them owing to an unresolved V gene in the studies checked, with the rest unexplained. The sample table shows about 350,000 clones, and about 88% are seen once. The ten biggest clones cover 6.4% of the sample. The input for sequencing was peripheral blood, taken in a trial of Ad26.COV2.S vaccine versus placebo. These receptors were taken from a person between 18 and 60 years old who received the Ad26.COV2.S COVID-19 vaccine or a placebo.

The chain has TRBV3-1 (or the pseudogene TRBV3-2) and TRBJ1-5; maybe TRBD1 (6 bases). Germline V lookup: CDR1 LGHDT, CDR2 YNNKEL (reference sequence). V lost 6 bases to trimming and J lost 7 bases, with 16 bases between them. The CDR3 is 14 residues long. The chain's CDR3 is CASRQTGMGQPQHF. In DNA form, the CDR3 reads TGTGCCAGCAGACAAACAGGGATGGGGCAGCCCCAGCATTTT.

In its sample, this clone was seen once. The chain joins TRBV13 to TRBJ2-7; TRBD1 or TRBD2 may be the D gene (6 bases each). The germline V and J ends were trimmed by 4 bases and 3 bases, with 19 bases remaining between them. The CDR3 length is 16 residues. Germline V lookup: CDR1 PRHDT, CDR2 FYEKMQ (reference sequence). CDR3 DNA: TGTGCCAGCAGCTGGGGGGCCCCAGGTAGTGTCTACGAGCAGTACTTC. Translating it yields CASSWGAPGSVYEQYF.

V is TRBV6-2 or TRBV6-3 and J is TRBJ1-5, with D possibly TRBD1 on 6 matching bases. V lost 2 bases to trimming and J lost 4 bases, with 21 bases between them. This CDR3 has 18 residues. Germline assignment: CDR1 MNHEY and CDR2 SVGEGT. In DNA, the CDR3 is TGTGCCAGCAGTTACGCCGGGACATCCACCCTTCGGAATCAGCCCCAGCATTTT. This sequence encodes CASSYAGTSTLRNQPQHF.

For this clone: Within the sample, other DNA sequences also encode this same CDR3. J is TRBJ1-4 and V is TRBV9; TRBD1 agrees at 7 bases. Looked up from germline, CDR1 is SGDLS and CDR2 is YYNGEE. Losses at the gene ends were 0 bases for V and 8 bases for J; bases not matched to a gene: 4. The CDR3 is made up of 14 amino acids. The CDR3 protein is CASSVGQGGEKLFF. CDR3 in DNA: TGTGCCAGCAGCGTAGGACAGGGTGGAGAAAAACTGTTTTTT.

V gene TRBV28 combines with J gene TRBJ2-5, with D hard to call. This CDR3 is 14 amino acids long. CDR1 is MDHEN, CDR2 SYDVKM, per germline. V shed 2 bases and J shed 4 bases, with 11 bases lying between them. The CDR3 nucleotides are TGTGCCAGCAGTTTACTAAGGGCCGGAGAGACCCAGTACTTC. It codes for CASSLLRAGETQYF. The full variable domain, with the rest looked up from reference TRBV28 and TRBJ2-5, is DVKVTQSSRYLVKRTGEKVFLECVQDMDHENMFWYRQDPGLGLRLIYFSYDVKMKEKGDIPEGYSVSREKKERFSLILESASTNQTSMYLCASSLLRAGETQYFGPGTRLLVL.

This chain joins TRBV28 and TRBJ2-5, with 10 nucleotides matching TRBD2. This CDR3 region has 13 residues. Trimming took 7 bases from V and 4 from J; bases not matched to a gene: 3. From germline, CDR1 is MDHEN and CDR2 SYDVKM. In DNA form, the CDR3 reads TGTGCCAGCACGGGACTAGCGCCAGAGACCCAGTACTTC. Protein: CASTGLAPETQYF.

This chain uses TRBV19 with TRBJ2-3, with a possible D match to TRBD2 (7 bases). V lost 7 bases, J lost 2 bases, and 16 bases lay in between. The CDR3 runs to 15 residues. Germline V lookup: CDR1 LNHDA, CDR2 SQIVND (reference sequence). CDR3 residues: CASTSPGGPTDTQYF. CDR3 sequence (DNA): TGTGCCAGTACCAGTCCCGGGGGGCCCACAGATACGCAGTATTTT.

The chain recombines TRBV7-3 with TRBJ2-7; 7 nucleotides align to TRBD1. Germline V gene sequence: CDR1 SGHTA, CDR2 FQGTGA. This CDR3 region has 16 residues. Trimming at V came to 5 bases and at J to 0 bases, leaving 10 bases not matched to a gene. CDR3 sequence (DNA): TGTGCCAGCAGCGTGACCCGGGACAGTGACTCCTACGAGCAGTACTTC. It encodes CASSVTRDSDSYEQYF.

DNA for the CDR3: TGTGCCAGTAGTAGGGACAGGGCGGGGGAAGCTTTCTTT. Amino acid sequence: CASSRDRAGEAFF. The chain carries TRBV19 and TRBJ1-1; 9 nucleotides align to TRBD1. The junction had 5 bases not matched to a gene; V was cut back by 4 bases and J by 8 bases. The germline V gene encodes CDR1 LNHDA and CDR2 SQIVND (reference sequence). The CDR3 consists of 13 residues.

The V gene is TRBV9, the J gene TRBJ2-1; 9 bases match TRBD2. From germline, CDR1 is SGDLS and CDR2 YYNGEE. This CDR3 spans 17 amino acids. V was pared by 2 bases and J by 4 bases, with 10 bases of the junction left unmatched. The CDR3 DNA reads as TGTGCCAGCAGCGTCGGAGCGGGAGGTCATCCATACAATGAGCAGTTCTTC. This codes for CASSVGAGGHPYNEQFF.

The chain recombines TRBV19 with TRBJ2-7; perhaps TRBD2 as D (5 bases). Germline V gene data show CDR1 as LNHDA and CDR2 as SQIVND (reference sequence). Trimming took off 2 bases at V and 0 bases at J, with 11 bases between the two ends. This CDR3 has 15 residues. CDR3: CASSIQLGDSYEQYF. The CDR3, as DNA: TGTGCCAGTAGTATACAGCTCGGGGACTCCTACGAGCAGTACTTC.

A single count supports this clone. This chain links TRBV2 with TRBJ2-2; possibly TRBD1 or TRBD2 for D (5 bases each). This CDR3 contains 14 residues. The ends were cut back, 6 bases at V and 4 bases at J, with 12 bases in the middle. Germline V CDR1 and CDR2: SNHLY, FYNNEI. The CDR3 region is CASSGDQFTGELFF. In nucleotides, the CDR3 is TGTGCCAGCAGCGGGGACCAATTCACCGGGGAGCTGTTTTTT.

This clone was recorded once. The chain has TRBV30 and TRBJ1-2; D is unclear. Trimming cost V 0 bases and J 6 bases, with 14 bases left between them. The CDR3 runs to 14 residues. The germline gives CDR1 GTSNPN, CDR2 SVGIG (reference sequence). The CDR3 reads CAWSVRLSYNGYTF. The CDR3 coding sequence is TGTGCCTGGAGTGTACGGTTATCGTATAATGGCTACACCTTC.

This chain links TRBV6-5 with TRBJ2-7, with TRBD2 as a possible D gene (5 bases). The germline V gene encodes CDR1 MNHEY and CDR2 SVGAGI. There are 14 residues in the CDR3. V gave up 6 bases and J gave up 4 bases, with 16 bases separating them. The DNA for the CDR3 is TGTGCCAGCAGGAAGGACTTTTCGGAATACGAGCAGTACTTC. The encoded protein is CASRKDFSEYEQYF.

The CDR3 bases are TGCGCCAGCAGCTTGGCCGGGGCCCGATATAATTCACCCCTCCACTTT. This sequence encodes CASSLAGARYNSPLHF. J is TRBJ1-6 and V is TRBV5-1; D is possibly TRBD1 (5 bases). Germline assignment: CDR1 SGHRS and CDR2 YFSETQ. V lost 0 bases and J lost 4, with 11 bases in between. The CDR3 contains 16 residues.

This clone showed up just once. V gene TRBV7-3 combines with J gene TRBJ2-2, with a tentative D call TRBD2 (5 bases). This CDR3 has 15 residues. Germline V gene data show CDR1 as SGHTA and CDR2 as FQGTGA. Trimming stripped 1 base from V and 3 bases from J, with 9 bases between. The CDR3 coding sequence is TGTGCCAGCAGCTTAAGTCCTAGCTACACCGGGGAGCTGTTTTTT. Amino acids: CASSLSPSYTGELFF.

This clone was picked up a small number of times. The chain is built from TRBV2 and TRBJ1-3; D might be TRBD1 (5 bases). The V gene's germline CDR1 is SNHLY and CDR2 FYNNEI. Trimming took off 11 bases at V and 0 bases at J, with 11 bases between the two ends. The CDR3 has 13 residues. This CDR3 reads CAPGGFSGNTIYF. For the CDR3, the DNA is TGTGCCCCCGGGGGTTTCTCTGGAAACACCATATATTTT.

The chain links TRBV4-3 to TRBJ2-7, with 14 bases identical to TRBD2. V shed 3 bases and J 5 bases; nucleotides not matched to a gene: 3. The CDR3 has 15 residues. The V gene's germline CDR1 is LGHNA and CDR2 YSLEER. In nucleotides, the CDR3 is TGCGCCAGCAGCCAGGGGACTAGCGGGAGTCACGAGCAGTACTTC. Its protein is CASSQGTSGSHEQYF.